The 9 T cell receptor beta chains below all came from one sample that was sequenced in a study of T cell responses to AZD1222 COVID-19 vaccine. Profiling relied on immunoSEQ multiplex PCR, and the TCRdb table lists in-frame clones only, not all of them. The sample records under 150,000 clones, roughly 92% being singletons. The source was peripheral blood, collected 28 days after the second AZD1222 dose. The receptor set was obtained from an adult who received the AZD1222 COVID-19 vaccine.

Regarding this clone: This sample includes further DNA sequences coding for the same CDR3. The rearrangement uses TRBV28 and TRBJ1-1; no definite D call. The V end lost 6 bases, the J end lost 1 base, and 9 bases lay between the germline ends. The germline V gene has CDR1 MDHEN and CDR2 SYDVKM. The CDR3 has 13 amino acids. The DNA for the CDR3 is TGTGCCAGCAGCCTTCCATCGAACACTGAAGCTTTCTTT. It encodes CASSLPSNTEAFF. Filled out from reference TRBV28 and TRBJ1-1, the complete variable domain reads DVKVTQSSRYLVKRTGEKVFLECVQDMDHENMFWYRQDPGLGLRLIYFSYDVKMKEKGDIPEGYSVSREKKERFSLILESASTNQTSMYLCASSLPSNTEAFFGQGTRLTVV.

V usage is TRBV29-1 and J usage is TRBJ1-2; tentatively, D is TRBD1 (5 bases). CDR1 and CDR2 (germline): SQVTM, ANQGSEA. V lost 5 bases, J lost 2 bases, and 15 bases lay in between. The CDR3 is 14 residues long. The chain's CDR3 is CSVFLFEGNYGYTF. The DNA for the CDR3 is TGCAGCGTTTTCCTGTTCGAGGGGAACTATGGCTACACCTTC.

The chain uses TRBV27 and TRBJ1-6; no definite D call. The V end lost 4 bases, the J end lost 7 bases, and 11 bases lay between the germline ends. This CDR3 has 14 residues. Germline CDR1 MNHEY, CDR2 SMNVEV (reference sequence). Here the CDR3 DNA reads TGTGCCAGCAGTTCCACAGAGATGAATTCACCCCTCCACTTT. This gives the protein CASSSTEMNSPLHF.

J is TRBJ2-7 and V is TRBV3-1 (or the pseudogene TRBV3-2); 8 bases are a match to TRBD2. Trimming took 4 bases from V and 2 from J; bases not matched to a gene: 4. The CDR3 consists of 14 residues. Germline lookup yields CDR1 LGHDT and CDR2 YNNKEL (reference sequence). The CDR3 bases are TGTGCCAGCAGCCCTACTAGCGGCGCCTACGAGCAGTACTTC. This gives the protein CASSPTSGAYEQYF.

The chain uses TRBV6-5 and TRBJ2-1; the D gene is possibly TRBD2 (6 bases). The V end lost 6 bases, the J end lost 5 bases, and 14 bases lay between the germline ends. Germline V gives CDR1 MNHEY, CDR2 SVGAGI. The CDR3 length is 14 residues. This CDR3 reads CASSSGLSHNEQFF. The CDR3 DNA reads as TGTGCCAGCAGCTCGGGACTCTCACACAATGAGCAGTTCTTC.

The chain combines TRBV9 with TRBJ2-7; D remains ambiguous. The V end lost 0 bases, the J end lost 0 bases, and 10 bases lay between the germline ends. Germline values: CDR1 SGDLS, CDR2 YYNGEE. The CDR3 runs 15 residues. The CDR3 nucleotides are TGTGCCAGCAGCGTAGGCGTCCAAAGCTCCTACGAGCAGTACTTC. It translates to CASSVGVQSSYEQYF.

The gene calls are TRBV6-5 and TRBJ1-5; 11 nucleotides align to TRBD1. The J segment lost 7 bases and the V segment lost 0 bases, leaving 2 bases of the junction unmatched. CDR1 and CDR2 from the germline V gene are MNHEY and SVGAGI. CDR3 length: 15 residues. The CDR3 bases are TGTGCCAGCAGTTACTCGGGACAGGGGGGGCAGCCCCAGCATTTT. As protein: CASSYSGQGGQPQHF.

The genes are TRBV3-1 (or the pseudogene TRBV3-2) and TRBJ1-1; D uncertain. V was trimmed by 5 bases and J by 3 bases, leaving 13 bases between them. This CDR3 is built from 14 residues. CDR1 and CDR2 (germline): LGHDT, YNNKEL (reference sequence). The chain's CDR3 is CASSKQVRDTEAFF. The CDR3 nucleotides are TGTGCCAGCAGCAAACAAGTGAGGGACACTGAAGCTTTCTTT.

The genes are TRBV18 and TRBJ2-1; no clear D gene. The V end lost 2 bases, the J end lost 6 bases, and 11 bases lay between the germline ends. The CDR3 runs 14 residues. In germline, CDR1 is KGHSH, CDR2 LQKENI. The CDR3 nucleotides are TGTGCCAGCTCACCAGGCGCCCAATCCAATGAGCAGTTCTTC. It encodes CASSPGAQSNEQFF.